This T cell receptor beta chain is from a study of T cell changes during pregnancy in multiple sclerosis. Assay used: immunoSEQ multiplex PCR; TCRdb lists only in-frame clones, some missing. The sample contains 70,000 to 95,000 clones, just over 90% of which appear only once. This clone was seen a handful of times. The input for sequencing was peripheral blood, taken in the second trimester of pregnancy. The sequence came from a female donor in good health, enrolled as a control in a pregnancy study.

The CDR3 sequence: CASKRQDLYGYTF. CDR3 coding DNA: TGTGCCAGTAAAAGACAGGACCTCTATGGCTACACCTTC. J is TRBJ1-2 and V is TRBV19, with D perhaps TRBD1 (6 bases). V was clipped by 7 bases and J by 4 bases, with 13 bases between them. The CDR3 consists of 13 residues. Germline CDR1 and CDR2: LNHDA and SQIVND (reference sequence).